The present TCR beta chain was sequenced within a study of T-cell memory formation after mild COVID-19. Whole-study context: The TCR clusters were mostly specific to one donor. Broader study findings: Nothing showed for sure that second-wave clones peaking on day 37 were SARS-CoV-2 specific. The study found contracting CD4+ clones mainly in CM and EM and contracting CD8+ clones in EMRA. Cross-reactive memory appears to have joined, as suggested by some responding clones showing up in pre-infection memory.

This clonotype was observed a handful of times. The antigen is unknown. The CDR3 is made up of 13 amino acids. CDR1 is SEHNR, CDR2 FQNEAQ, per germline (reference sequence). V was cut by 3 bases and J by 5 bases, with 10 bases left in between. TCRdb called the 5' RACE reads again in MiXCR, with one record for every CDR3 protein. This repertoire shows about 430,000 distinct CDR3 sequences, 24% found once; its top ten account for around 8.8%. Specimen: PBMCs or a T cell subset sorted from them (not recorded which). This receptor was identified in an adult woman who had mild COVID-19 (a few samples of this study predate the infection). Cell type and time point are not known. This chain connects TRBV7-9 to TRBJ2-5; D remains unclear. The CDR3 DNA sequence: TGTGCCAGCAGCTTTAGAGACTGGGAGACCCAGTACTTC. This gives the protein CASSFRDWETQYF.